The clone carrying this T cell receptor beta chain was seen a single time. The antigen is unknown. Naive CD8 cells were CD45RO-negative, positively selected for CCR7, excluding terminally differentiated effector memory CD45RA+ cells. V was cut by 5 bases and J by 7 bases, with 8 bases left in between. The CDR3 totals 11 residues. Germline V gene data show CDR1 as MGHRA and CDR2 as YSYEKL. The record originates from a study of shared clonotypes between healthy human individuals. About the study: Each donor's CD8 memory used one plate, CD8 naive two, each CD4 subset three. Overall study findings and caveats: Since donors were few, the genetic and exposure-history diversity represented was limited.

Deep-level settings were used for running the assay. TCRdb keeps only in-frame clones here, not all; method: immunoSEQ multiplex PCR. The top ten hold roughly 1% of the sample, which has about 2 million clones, approximately 95% seen once. The rearrangement uses TRBV4-1 and TRBJ1-1, with D possibly TRBD1 on 5 matching bases. Source material: naive CD8+ T cells sorted from blood. This TCR derives from a man between 18 and 29 years old in good health. CDR3 nucleotides: TGCGCCAGCAGCGGGGGGATTGAAGCTTTCTTT. The encoded protein is CASSGGIEAFF.